This T cell receptor beta chain was retrieved from a study of blood T cell repertoires in COVID-19. Study background: Samples taken during acute and convalescent COVID-19 were collected in the United States, Italy and Spain.

V lost 3 bases to trimming and J lost 1 base, with 6 bases between them. Looked up from germline, CDR1 is SEHNR and CDR2 is FQNEAQ (reference sequence). The CDR3 contains 13 residues. Concerning this clone: The same CDR3 arises from other DNA sequences in this sample as well.

Per the study methods: Amplification from reference gene primers served as the basis for estimated nucleated cell counts. Measured with immunoSEQ multiplex PCR; TCRdb has only the in-frame clones, and not every one. That table gives V, J and clone size, and the DNA gave D and trimming. The sample has approximately 300,000 clones, 70% to 90% seen once; the top ten hold about 5.4%. All recovered Cohort 3 donors got two negative PCRs, got clearance, or saw symptom resolution. The chain couples TRBV7-9 to TRBJ1-2; D perhaps matches TRBD1 (6 bases). This TCR derives from a woman in her thirties who had recovered from COVID-19. The specimen sequenced was PBMCs or T cells enriched from blood (not recorded which). In DNA form, the CDR3 reads TGTGCCAGCAGCTTGGACAGTAACTATGGCTACACCTTC. It is translated as CASSLDSNYGYTF.